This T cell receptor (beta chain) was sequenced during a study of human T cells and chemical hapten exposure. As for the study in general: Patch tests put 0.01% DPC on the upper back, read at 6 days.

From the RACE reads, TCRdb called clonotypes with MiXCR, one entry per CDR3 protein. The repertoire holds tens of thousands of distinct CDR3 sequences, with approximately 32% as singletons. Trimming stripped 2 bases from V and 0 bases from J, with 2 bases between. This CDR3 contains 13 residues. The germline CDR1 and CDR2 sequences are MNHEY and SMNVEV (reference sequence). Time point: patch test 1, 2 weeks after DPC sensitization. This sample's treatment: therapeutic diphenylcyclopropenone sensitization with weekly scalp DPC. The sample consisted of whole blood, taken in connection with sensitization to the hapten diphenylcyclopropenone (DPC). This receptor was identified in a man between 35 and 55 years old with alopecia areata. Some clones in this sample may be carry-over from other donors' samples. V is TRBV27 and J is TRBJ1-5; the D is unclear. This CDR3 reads CASSLTSNQPQHF. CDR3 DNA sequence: TGTGCCAGCAGTTTAACTAGCAATCAGCCCCAGCATTTT.